This TCR beta chain is drawn from a study of cytomegalovirus exposure and HLA in healthy donors. Amplification used 60 Vbeta primers and 13 Jbeta primers. The protocol was immunoSEQ multiplex PCR, while the TCRdb copy is restricted to in-frame clones and leaves out a portion. The sample records about 170,000 clones, around 85% being singletons. CDR1 SGHTA and CDR2 FQGNSA come from the germline V gene. The CDR3 extends over 15 amino acids. Trimming shortened V by 2 bases and J by 9 bases, and 14 bases separated the two germline ends. A single count supports this clone. The TCR originated in a male donor in good health and CMV-seronegative. This sequence joins TRBV7-2 and TRBJ1-6; D might be TRBD1 (5 bases). What was sequenced was PBMCs. The DNA for the CDR3 is TGTGCCAGCAGCTTAAGTCTTGACGGGGGTTCACCCCTCCACTTT. The encoded protein is CASSLSLDGGSPLHF.